This TCR beta chain emerged from a study of neurological immune-mediated disorders (dated by TCRdb to the late 2010s). Looking at the study overall: Peripheral blood TCR-beta repertoires from patients with HTLV-I-associated myelopathy (HAM/TSP), patients with multiple sclerosis, and healthy controls were compared in the study using UMI-based sequencing. The roughly 110 TCR-beta libraries covered PBMC samples along with longitudinal samples, technical triplicates, and paired sorted CD4+ and CD8+ T-cell subsets. Longitudinal HAM/TSP and healthy donors had 3 time-points each (about 3-40 month intervals). The cohort included approximately 70 subjects: about 15 with HAM/TSP, roughly 35 with multiple sclerosis, and 20 or so healthy controls. General study outcomes and caveats: TCR clonal expansion was greatest in HAM/TSP patients and smallest in MS patients, who ranked below even healthy controls. No identical CDR3 amino acid sequences were found to be shared among expanded clones across subjects, suggesting that TCR-beta repertoires were private in all groups.

The CDR3 starts with the cysteine, ends with the phenylalanine, and has 15 residues. Only CDR3 DNA is held: 45 bases, read in frame from base 1. V and J lose 6 bases and 2 bases, and a span of 17 bases separates them. To synthesize cDNA, template-switch 5'RACE was performed with a primer carrying a 10-nucleotide random unique molecular identifier so that each TCR transcript was tagged. Every sequencing run yielded over 170 million TCR-beta sequences covering 15-18 subjects. Total RNA was extracted with the RNeasy kit. The KAPA Real-time Library Amplification kit was used to amplify TCR-beta VDJ regions with primers targeting the TCR constant region and the 5'RACE anchor. A first PCR added sample indexes and Illumina adaptors, and a second PCR then raised library yield. The roughly 650 bp TCR product was size-selected on a 2% E-gel SizeSelection system after Ampure bead purification. Before pooling, libraries had their quality checked on a Bioanalyzer, their concentration measured with Qubit, and their quantity determined with the Kapa Library Quantification kit. An Illumina HiSeq 2500 sequenced the libraries paired-end 2 x 150 bp. To increase sequence diversity, about 23-30% phiX was spiked into each library pool. The authors' analysis ran thus. Quality-filtered reads were processed with the UMI-based MiGEC pipeline, and over 75% of raw TCR sequences were removed by the MiGEC pipeline during error correction. IMGT germline references were used for alignment of VDJ genes, and clonotypes were defined by a unique CDR3 amino acid sequence together with V-J genes. Clonal expansion, Shannon diversity, and CDR3 relatedness (CalcPairwiseDistances, ClusterSamples) were evaluated with VDJtools, and phylogenetic trees were built with CLCbio workbench. A clone was classed as expanded if it had 8 or more unique UMIs, a cutoff based on coefficient-of-variation modelling across technical triplicates. TCRdb trimmed the raw reads at Q25, called clones with MiXCR and kept productive beta chains. Every entry covers one CDR3 protein and lists the most common genes and DNA from its rows. The authors' filters were not applied to this entry. The sample yields fewer than 40,000 distinct CDR3 sequences; more than 10% were counted once. The biggest ten clones account for roughly 2.2% of the sample.

This clonotype has at least ten counts. The target of this receptor is not known. Per-base quality was not reported, and no clone a single base away is much larger than it. Reading the label with the study, this specimen's time point is: longitudinal time-point 2. The healthy controls were volunteers from a blood bank in Maryland, USA. Unsorted PBMC libraries were generated from 2 million PBMCs stored in RNAlater at -80 °C until RNA extraction. Peripheral blood was subjected to Ficoll-Hypaque density gradient centrifugation to isolate PBMCs, which were then cryopreserved in liquid nitrogen. The TCR comes from a middle-aged woman in good health. The V gene is TRBV12-3 or TRBV12-4 and the J gene is TRBJ2-7; TRBD1 could be the D gene, as 6 bases match. Sequenced input: PBMCs. Read as DNA, the sequence is TGTGCCAGCAGCAAGCTCGGGGCAGGGGCCTACGAGCAGTACTTC. The resulting protein is CASSKLGAGAYEQYF.